Listed below are T cell receptor beta chains from one sample, sequenced in a study of shared clonotypes between healthy human individuals. Some clones are missing from TCRdb's copy, which holds only in-frame ones; the method was immunoSEQ multiplex PCR. The sample lists some 1.4 million clones; roughly 96% were seen once. Sequenced material: naive CD4+ T cells sorted from blood. All receptors derive from a young man in good health. CDR3s include the opening cysteine and the closing phenylalanine or tryptophan. D genes are given only for firm matches.

V gene: TRBV18; J gene: TRBJ2-7; D gene: .; CDR3 DNA: TGTGCCAGCTCACGTCGTCAGGTGGATAGCTACGAGCAGTACTTC; CDR3 protein: CASSRRQVDSYEQYF
V gene: TRBV6-6; J gene: TRBJ2-7; D gene: .; CDR3 DNA: TGTGCCAGCACGGTCGGGACAAATTACGAGCAGTACTTC; CDR3 protein: CASTVGTNYEQYF
V gene: TRBV9; J gene: TRBJ1-2; D gene: TRBD1; CDR3 DNA: TGTGCCAGCAGCGTAGCGGCAGGGGGCGTTAGTGGCTACACCTTC; CDR3 protein: CASSVAAGGVSGYTF
V gene: TRBV28; J gene: TRBJ2-2; D gene: TRBD2; CDR3 DNA: TGTGCCAGCAGTACCTCGGGACTAGGGACCGGGGAGCTGTTTTTT; CDR3 protein: CASSTSGLGTGELFF
V gene: TRBV18; J gene: TRBJ1-2; D gene: .; CDR3 DNA: TGTGCCAGCTCTCCCCAGTCGGGGGATGGCTACACCTTC; CDR3 protein: CASSPQSGDGYTF
V gene: TRBV5-1; J gene: TRBJ2-1; D gene: .; CDR3 DNA: TGCGCCAGCAGCTTGGTGTCTCCCGCCGGTGAGCAGTTCTTC; CDR3 protein: CASSLVSPAGEQFF
V gene: TRBV5-4; J gene: TRBJ1-1; D gene: .; CDR3 DNA: TGTGCCAGCAGCTTGGCGCCGAACACTGAAGCTTTCTTT; CDR3 protein: CASSLAPNTEAFF
V gene: TRBV19; J gene: TRBJ2-3; D gene: .; CDR3 DNA: TGTGCCAGTAGCATCTCTGCCATAGATACGCAGTATTTT; CDR3 protein: CASSISAIDTQYF
V gene: TRBV5-8; J gene: TRBJ1-1; D gene: TRBD1; CDR3 DNA: TGTGCCAGCAGCTTGGGGGACAGGGCAGCTTTCTTT; CDR3 protein: CASSLGDRAAFF
V gene: TRBV7-8; J gene: TRBJ2-2; D gene: .; CDR3 DNA: TGTGCCAGCAGCTTCGGGAGCGGGGAGCTGTTTTTT; CDR3 protein: CASSFGSGELFF
V gene: TRBV6-5; J gene: TRBJ1-2; D gene: .; CDR3 DNA: TGTGCCAGCAGTCGTTTCAACGTTAACTATGGCTACACCTTC; CDR3 protein: CASSRFNVNYGYTF
V gene: TRBV6-1; J gene: TRBJ1-5; D gene: .; CDR3 DNA: TGTGCCAGCAGTGAAGTAGGGTCCAATCAGCCCCAGCATTTT; CDR3 protein: CASSEVGSNQPQHF